Each of the 13 T cell receptor beta chains below was sequenced from the same sample in a study of T cell clones after liver transplantation. Measured with immunoSEQ multiplex PCR; TCRdb has only the in-frame clones, and not every one. The data contain about 120,000 clones, just over 90% of them singletons. The source was CD4+ T cells from blood, collected 12 months after liver transplant. The receptors originated from a human patient who received a liver transplant. Some T cells may have come from the graft donor.

V is TRBV10-1 and J is TRBJ2-4, with TRBD2 as a possible D gene (6 bases). The CDR3 is 14 amino acids. Trimming stripped 2 bases from V and 7 bases from J, with 12 bases between. Germline-derived CDR1 and CDR2 are WNHNN and SYGVQD (reference sequence). The CDR3 DNA sequence: TGCGCCAGCAGTGAGATCAGCGGAGGGAACATTCAGTACTTC. Translating it yields CASSEISGGNIQYF.

The chain employs TRBV19 and TRBJ2-7; 7 bases agree with TRBD2. The trim removed 4 bases at V and 0 bases at J, leaving 9 bases unmatched. The V gene's germline CDR1 is LNHDA and CDR2 SQIVND (reference sequence). There are 16 residues in the CDR3. CDR3 nucleotides: TGTGCCAGTAGTAGCGGGAGCCTTACTTTCTCCTACGAGCAGTACTTC. It encodes CASSSGSLTFSYEQYF.

V is TRBV7-2 and J is TRBJ2-7; TRBD2 agrees at 12 bases. V was pared by 5 bases and J by 2 bases, with 4 bases of the junction left unmatched. Germline lookup yields CDR1 SGHTA and CDR2 FQGNSA. There are 15 residues in the CDR3. The CDR3 is CASSSGLAGTYEQYF. CDR3 coding DNA: TGTGCCAGCAGCAGTGGACTAGCGGGGACCTACGAGCAGTACTTC.

The chain has TRBV11-3 and TRBJ2-5; weak D call: TRBD1 (5 bases). V lost 1 base and J 3 bases, leaving 12 bases between the germline ends. The CDR3 is made up of 15 amino acids. CDR1 SGHNT and CDR2 YENEEA come from the germline V gene. Here the CDR3 reads CASSLGEGAEETQYF. The CDR3 DNA sequence: TGTGCCAGCAGCTTAGGGGAAGGGGCGGAAGAGACCCAGTACTTC.

The chain recombines TRBV29-1 with TRBJ2-1; 14 bases align to TRBD2. V trimming: 4 bases; J trimming: 7 bases; junction bases outside the gene matches: 6. CDR1 and CDR2 (germline): SQVTM, ANQGSEA. The CDR3 length is 15 residues. CDR3 loop: CSVAGTSGRLNEQFF. The CDR3 DNA follows: TGCAGCGTTGCCGGGACTAGCGGGAGATTGAATGAGCAGTTCTTC.

The gene calls are TRBV29-1 and TRBJ2-7; possibly TRBD1 for D (6 bases). The CDR3 loop spans 14 amino acids. Trimming stripped 1 base from V and 6 bases from J, with 16 bases between. Germline V gene sequence: CDR1 SQVTM, CDR2 ANQGSEA. CDR3 coding DNA: TGCAGCGTTGAAGGGCAGGGGATTCTCAGCGAGCAGTACTTC. Its translation: CSVEGQGILSEQYF.

The rearrangement uses TRBV10-2 and TRBJ1-2; possible D gene TRBD1, 5 bases. The length of the CDR3 is 12 residues. V was shortened by 8 bases and J by 3 bases, with 10 bases between the two germline ends. Germline V gives CDR1 WSHSY, CDR2 SAAADI. CDR3: CASVGEDYGYTF. DNA for the CDR3: TGCGCCAGCGTGGGGGAGGACTATGGCTACACCTTC.

This chain links TRBV11-3 with TRBJ2-5; possible D gene TRBD1, 5 bases. This CDR3 region has 15 residues. Germline assignment: CDR1 SGHNT and CDR2 YENEEA. V was clipped by 5 bases and J by 1 base, with 14 bases between them. Here the CDR3 reads CASSARGRVQETQYF. CDR3 nucleotide sequence: TGTGCCAGCAGCGCAAGAGGCAGGGTCCAAGAGACCCAGTACTTC.

The chain employs TRBV2 and TRBJ1-4; D may be TRBD1 (5 bases). Germline V lookup: CDR1 SNHLY, CDR2 FYNNEI. This CDR3 is built from 12 residues. Trimming removed 7 bases at V and 3 bases at J, with 6 bases between. CDR3 region: CASTRANEKLFF. The CDR3, as DNA: TGTGCCAGCACCAGGGCTAATGAAAAACTGTTTTTT.

This chain joins TRBV19 and TRBJ1-2; D is unresolved. Germline assignment: CDR1 LNHDA and CDR2 SQIVND (reference sequence). This CDR3 spans 17 amino acids. The V end lost 2 bases, the J end lost 0 bases, and 16 bases lay between the germline ends. The CDR3 here is CASSIRLPGQSNYGYTF. The CDR3 coding sequence is TGTGCCAGTAGTATAAGGCTTCCGGGCCAGTCTAACTATGGCTACACCTTC. Full variable domain (missing parts from reference TRBV19 and TRBJ1-2): DGGITQSPKYLFRKEGQNVTLSCEQNLNHDAMYWYRQDPGQGLRLIYYSQIVNDFQKGDIAEGYSVSREKKESFPLTVTSAQKNPTAFYLCASSIRLPGQSNYGYTFGSGTRLTVV.

This chain connects TRBV2 to TRBJ2-7; D remains unclear. There are 10 residues in the CDR3. Trimming took 5 bases from V and 3 from J, leaving 2 bases between them. Germline V gene data show CDR1 as SNHLY and CDR2 as FYNNEI. This chain's CDR3 is CASSNYEQYF. CDR3 coding DNA: TGTGCCAGCAGTAACTACGAGCAGTACTTC.

This chain connects TRBV19 to TRBJ2-2; the match to TRBD1 covers 7 bases. This CDR3 has 14 residues. Germline V gene data show CDR1 as LNHDA and CDR2 as SQIVND (reference sequence). The J segment lost 1 base and the V segment lost 5 bases, leaving 1 base of the junction unmatched. The CDR3 nucleotides are TGTGCCAGTAGTCGGACAGGGAACACCGGGGAGCTGTTTTTT. Encoded protein: CASSRTGNTGELFF.

The J gene is TRBJ2-5, the V gene TRBV2, with 10 bases aligning to TRBD2. From germline, CDR1 is SNHLY and CDR2 FYNNEI. The J segment lost 4 bases and the V segment lost 5 bases, leaving 10 bases of the junction unmatched. The CDR3 has 16 residues. CDR3 amino acids: CASSTWRVAGGETQYF. The CDR3 region has the DNA TGTGCCAGCAGTACCTGGCGGGTAGCGGGGGGAGAGACCCAGTACTTC. The full variable domain, completed using reference TRBV2 and TRBJ2-5, is EPEVTQTPSHQVTQMGQEVILRCVPISNHLYFYWYRQILGQKVEFLVSFYNNEISEKSEIFDDQFSVERPDGSNFTLKIRSTKLEDSAMYFCASSTWRVAGGETQYFGPGTRLLVL.